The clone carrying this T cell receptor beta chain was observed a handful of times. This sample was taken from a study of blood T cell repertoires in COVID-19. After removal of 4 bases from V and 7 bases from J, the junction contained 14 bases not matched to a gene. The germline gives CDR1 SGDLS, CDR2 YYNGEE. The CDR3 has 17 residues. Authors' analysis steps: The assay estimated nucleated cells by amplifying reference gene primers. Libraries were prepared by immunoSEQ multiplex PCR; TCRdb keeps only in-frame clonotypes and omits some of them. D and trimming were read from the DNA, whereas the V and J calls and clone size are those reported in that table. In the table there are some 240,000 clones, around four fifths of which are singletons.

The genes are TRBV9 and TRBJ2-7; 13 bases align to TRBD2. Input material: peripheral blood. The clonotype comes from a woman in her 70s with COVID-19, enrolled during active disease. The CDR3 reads CASSPGTSGAMEKEQYF. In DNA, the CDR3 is TGTGCCAGCAGCCCCGGGACTAGCGGGGCGATGGAGAAAGAGCAGTACTTC.